This T cell receptor (beta chain) derives from a study of cytomegalovirus exposure and HLA in healthy donors. Study conclusions and caveats: CMV serostatus alone was available as immune exposure information.

As to this clone: Its antigen is as yet unknown.

The PCR was carried out with 60 Vbeta primers and 13 Jbeta primers. Sequenced by immunoSEQ multiplex PCR; TCRdb stores in-frame clones only, minus some. The data show under 300,000 clones, about 80% seen once. The source is a woman in her sixties in good health and CMV-seropositive. The sample was PBMCs.

The CDR3: CASSGSNLPDRTYEQYF. CDR3 DNA: TGTGCCAGTAGTGGAAGCAACTTACCAGACAGAACCTACGAGCAGTACTTC. This chain connects TRBV19 to TRBJ2-7; maybe TRBD1 (5 bases). V was pared by 5 bases and J by 2 bases, with 22 bases between. Germline V gene data show CDR1 as LNHDA and CDR2 as SQIVND (reference sequence). The CDR3 extends over 17 amino acids.